This TCR beta chain comes out of a study of graft-versus-host responses after intestinal transplantation. Data came from immunoSEQ multiplex PCR; TCRdb stores just in-frame clones and leaves some out. The table records about 14,000 clones, around a third of them present only once. There were some 200,000 CFSE-labeled responder cells plated together with some 200,000 irradiated, violet-dye-labeled stimulator cells. The table lists this clone with a few counts. This receptor was taken from a human patient who received an intestinal transplant. The sequenced sample was alloreactive CD8+ T cells from a mixed lymphocyte reaction culture, obtained before intestinal transplant. The subset: CFSE-low proliferating T cells sorted from approximately 6-day pre-transplant mixed lymphocyte reaction (GvH or HvG direction).

The CDR3, as DNA: TGCAGCGTTGAAGTGGGCAGCTCCTACGAGCAGTACTTC. Its protein is CSVEVGSSYEQYF. This chain uses TRBV29-1 with TRBJ2-7; D not certain. Trimming stripped 1 base from V and 0 bases from J, with 7 bases between. The CDR3 is made up of 13 amino acids. CDR1 and CDR2 from the germline V gene are SQVTM and ANQGSEA.